The 30 T cell receptor beta chains below come from one sample, sequenced in a study of blood T cell repertoires in COVID-19. Using immunoSEQ multiplex PCR, the repertoire was profiled, and TCRdb retains in-frame clones only, with some absent. The sample records 100,000 to 150,000 clones, roughly 80% being singletons. The sample comprised peripheral blood. All receptors come from an elderly woman with acute or convalescent COVID-19.

V is TRBV7-9 and J is TRBJ2-3; 9 bases agree with TRBD2. The V segment lost 4 bases and the J segment 4 bases; nucleotides outside the gene matches: 9. This CDR3 has 16 residues. CDR1 is SEHNR and CDR2 is FQNEAQ in the germline V gene (reference sequence). For the CDR3, the DNA is TGTGCCAGCAGCTCCCTTCCGGGCGGGGGGGCAGATACGCAGTATTTT. It is translated as CASSSLPGGGADTQYF.

The chain employs TRBV20-1 and TRBJ2-7, with TRBD1 identical over 10 bases. From germline, CDR1 is DFQATT and CDR2 SNEGSKA (reference sequence). The CDR3 runs 15 residues. V gave up 3 bases and J gave up 5 bases; unmatched junction bases: 10. CDR3 sequence (DNA): TGCAGTGCTAGTGATTGGGGGACAGGGGTCCACGAGCAGTACTTC. As protein: CSASDWGTGVHEQYF.

The chain employs TRBV4-3 and TRBJ2-1; D is uncertain. The V end lost 2 bases, the J end lost 6 bases, and 8 bases lay between the germline ends. The length of the CDR3 is 13 residues. Germline CDR1 LGHNA, CDR2 YSLEER. The CDR3 coding sequence is TGCGCCAGCAGCCAATCCGCGTCCAATGAGCAGTTCTTC. Translating it yields CASSQSASNEQFF.

V usage is TRBV30 and J usage is TRBJ2-2; 8 nucleotides match TRBD2. This CDR3 region has 14 residues. The V gene end was trimmed by 5 bases and the J gene end by 4 bases; junction bases not matched to a gene: 6. CDR1 and CDR2 (germline): GTSNPN, SVGIG (reference sequence). CDR3 loop: CAWSRGRSTGELFF. DNA of the CDR3: TGTGCCTGGTCGCGCGGGAGGAGCACCGGGGAGCTGTTTTTT.

This clone was counted many times. Additional DNA sequences in this sample encode the identical CDR3. The chain has TRBV24-1 and TRBJ2-2; the match to TRBD1 covers 8 bases. V was clipped by 7 bases and J by 4 bases; unmatched bases: 4. The CDR3 sequence is 14 residues long. Germline V gene data show CDR1 as KGHDR and CDR2 as SFDVKD. Here the CDR3 DNA reads TGTGCCACCAGAGGACAGGGCGCCACCGGGGAGCTGTTTTTT. Amino acid sequence: CATRGQGATGELFF.

The chain is built from TRBV7-2 and TRBJ1-5; D is perhaps TRBD1 (6 bases). Per germline, CDR1 SGHTA and CDR2 FQGNSA. This CDR3 has 13 residues. Trimming removed 0 bases from V and 10 bases from J, with 10 bases in between. The CDR3 nucleotides read TGTGCCAGCAGCTTAGCGGGGGGGCTTCCCCAGCATTTT. It is translated as CASSLAGGLPQHF.

This clone was seen a single time. The genes are TRBV7-6 and TRBJ1-3; 10 nucleotides line up with TRBD1. The ends lost 2 bases at V and 6 bases at J; junction bases unmatched: 7. The CDR3 consists of 16 residues. CDR1 is SGHVS, CDR2 FNYEAQ, per germline. The CDR3 DNA sequence: TGTGCCAGCAGCTTACGACAGGGGGCGATTCCAAACACCATATATTTT. Translated, it gives CASSLRQGAIPNTIYF. The full variable domain, rest sourced from reference TRBV7-6 and TRBJ1-3, is GAGVSQSPRYKVTKRGQDVALRCDPISGHVSLYWYRQALGQGPEFLTYFNYEAQQDKSGLPNDRFSAERPEGSISTLTIQRTEQRDSAMYRCASSLRQGAIPNTIYFGEGSWLTVV.

The rearrangement joins TRBV6-6 to TRBJ1-1; D unresolved. Germline lookup yields CDR1 MNHNY and CDR2 SVGAGI (reference sequence). V was trimmed by 2 bases and J by 4 bases, leaving 14 bases between them. The CDR3 sequence is 15 residues long. The CDR3 region is CASSYPSRGGTEAFF. CDR3 sequence (DNA): TGTGCCAGCAGTTACCCCAGCCGGGGTGGCACTGAAGCTTTCTTT.

The count of this clone is one. As DNA, the CDR3 is TGTGCCATCAGTGGGGTTGACAGGGCCCCCTACAATGAGCAGTTCTTC. It yields the protein CAISGVDRAPYNEQFF. V and J are TRBV10-3 and TRBJ2-1; the match to TRBD1 covers 7 bases. With 4 bases clipped from V and 2 bases from J, the junction kept 8 bases outside the gene matches. The CDR3 length is 16 residues. Germline V gene sequence: CDR1 ENHRY, CDR2 SYGVKD.

The genes are TRBV9 and TRBJ2-7; 10 bases are shared with TRBD1. The CDR3 has 16 residues. Germline V lookup: CDR1 SGDLS, CDR2 YYNGEE. V dropped 3 bases and J dropped 6; count of bases not matched to a gene: 12. The CDR3: CASSANQGQGTGEQYF. The CDR3 DNA reads as TGTGCCAGCAGCGCGAACCAGGGACAGGGGACGGGCGAGCAGTACTTC.

The chain uses TRBV2 and TRBJ2-4, with 7 bases that match TRBD2. CDR1 is SNHLY and CDR2 is FYNNEI in the germline V gene. The CDR3 covers 15 residues. V shed 7 bases and J 0 bases; nucleotides not matched to a gene: 6. The CDR3: CASKGTTIAKNIQYF. CDR3 nucleotides: TGTGCCAGCAAAGGGACTACCATAGCCAAAAACATTCAGTACTTC.

The table lists this clone with a few counts. The rearrangement uses TRBV6-5 and TRBJ1-2; 8 bases match TRBD1. V shed 6 bases, J shed 8 bases, and the junction held 11 bases outside the gene matches. CDR1 and CDR2 from the germline V gene are MNHEY and SVGAGI. There are 14 residues in the CDR3. CDR3 region: CASSLQGGSRGYTF. The CDR3 DNA reads TGTGCCAGCAGCCTACAGGGGGGGAGTCGGGGCTACACCTTC.

This clone was detected a few times. The chain employs TRBV7-9 and TRBJ2-1; 10 bases match TRBD1. J gave up 8 bases and V 5 bases, and 9 bases lay outside the gene matches. The CDR3 totals 15 residues. Per the germline V gene, CDR1 is SEHNR and CDR2 is FQNEAQ (reference sequence). In nucleotides, the CDR3 is TGTGCCAGCAGCCATACCGGGACAGGGGTGGATGAGCAGTTCTTC. This sequence encodes CASSHTGTGVDEQFF.

A few counts support this clone. The chain has TRBV7-8 and TRBJ2-3; D might be TRBD2 (5 bases). Trimming took off 5 bases at V and 0 bases at J, with 12 bases between the two ends. The CDR3 has 15 amino acids. Germline loops: CDR1 SGHVS, CDR2 FQNEAQ. Here the CDR3 reads CASSPRTRSTDTQYF. CDR3 DNA sequence: TGTGCCAGCAGCCCCCGGACTCGTAGCACAGATACGCAGTATTTT.

This clone came up once. J is TRBJ1-5 and V is TRBV5-8, with no clear D. The CDR3 covers 13 residues. CDR1 and CDR2 (germline): SGHTS, YDEGEE. The germline V and J ends were trimmed by 2 bases and 0 bases, with 3 bases remaining between them. CDR3 in DNA: TGTGCCAGCAGCTTCTCTAGCAATCAGCCCCAGCATTTT. Amino acid sequence: CASSFSSNQPQHF.

The chain links TRBV11-3 to TRBJ2-3; TRBD1 is a possible D gene (5 bases). Trimming took 5 bases from V and 0 from J, leaving 12 bases between them. This CDR3 comprises 15 residues. CDR1 is SGHNT, CDR2 YENEEA, per germline. This CDR3 reads CASSLDIASTDTQYF. In DNA, the CDR3 is TGTGCCAGCAGCCTGGACATAGCTAGCACAGATACGCAGTATTTT.

The V call is TRBV7-9, the J call TRBJ2-6; 7 bases line up with TRBD1. Per germline, CDR1 SEHNR and CDR2 FQNEAQ (reference sequence). The CDR3 runs 15 residues. The J segment lost 4 bases and the V segment lost 5 bases, leaving 5 bases of the junction unmatched. In DNA form, the CDR3 reads TGTGCCAGCAGCCAAACAGGGGCCGGGGCCAACGTCCTGACTTTC. It is translated as CASSQTGAGANVLTF.

This clone has only one observation. As DNA, the CDR3 is TGTGCCAGCAGCTTAGTAGCTCGTCCGGAAAACACCATATATTTT. Amino acids: CASSLVARPENTIYF. The rearrangement links TRBV7-2 to TRBJ1-3; D gene unclear. Germline V gene data show CDR1 as SGHTA and CDR2 as FQGNSA. Trimming removed 1 base from V and 6 bases from J, with 13 bases in between. CDR3 length: 15 amino acids.

The rearrangement uses TRBV5-1 and TRBJ2-7, with 9 bases that match TRBD1. This CDR3 region has 17 residues. The trim removed 1 base at V and 5 bases at J, leaving 13 bases unmatched. Per germline, CDR1 SGHRS and CDR2 YFSETQ. This chain's CDR3 is CASSLYFGRDRAHEQYF. In DNA, the CDR3 is TGCGCCAGCAGCTTGTACTTTGGGCGGGACAGGGCCCACGAGCAGTACTTC.

This chain joins TRBV27 and TRBJ2-1; possibly TRBD1 for D (6 bases). Germline CDR1 MNHEY, CDR2 SMNVEV (reference sequence). CDR3 length equals 12 residues. V gave up 4 bases and J gave up 13 bases, with 14 bases separating them. The CDR3 DNA follows: TGTGCCAGCAGTTCCCAACAGGGTGGACAGTTCTTC. This encodes CASSSQQGGQFF.

The chain has TRBV27 and TRBJ2-5, with a possible D match to TRBD2 (6 bases). This CDR3 is built from 14 residues. Trimming removed 5 bases from V and 5 bases from J, with 15 bases in between. Germline V gene data show CDR1 as MNHEY and CDR2 as SMNVEV (reference sequence). CDR3 in amino acids: CASSSQQEGETQYF. CDR3 bases: TGTGCCAGCAGTAGCCAGCAGGAGGGGGAGACCCAGTACTTC.

CDR3 amino acids: CASSLSNRGFDEQFF. CDR3 in DNA: TGCGCCAGCAGCTTGTCGAACAGGGGGTTCGATGAGCAGTTCTTC. The rearrangement uses TRBV5-1 and TRBJ2-1; 8 nucleotides line up with TRBD1. The germline V gene encodes CDR1 SGHRS and CDR2 YFSETQ. Trimming removed 1 base from V and 8 bases from J; junction bases left unmatched: 8. The CDR3 extends over 15 amino acids.

This clone was recorded once. The rearrangement uses TRBV6-5 and TRBJ2-2, with D tentatively TRBD2 (6 bases). Germline lookup yields CDR1 MNHEY and CDR2 SVGAGI. This CDR3 comprises 12 residues. V was cut by 8 bases and J by 6 bases, with 10 bases left in between. In DNA form, the CDR3 reads TGTGCCAGCGCGGGGAATTCCGGGGAGCTGTTTTTT. It encodes CASAGNSGELFF.

In this sample, this clone turned up a few times. The chain carries TRBV7-9 and TRBJ2-7; the D is unclear. CDR1 and CDR2 (germline): SEHNR, FQNEAQ (reference sequence). The CDR3 extends over 14 amino acids. The V end lost 5 bases, the J end lost 0 bases, and 11 bases lay between the germline ends. The CDR3 sequence: CASSQAWSSYEQYF. The CDR3 DNA follows: TGTGCCAGCAGCCAAGCGTGGAGCTCCTACGAGCAGTACTTC.

The J gene is TRBJ1-1, the V gene TRBV29-1; no definite D call. Germline-derived CDR1 and CDR2 are SQVTM and ANQGSEA. The CDR3 loop spans 12 amino acids. V lost 4 bases and J 0 bases, leaving 6 bases between the germline ends. CDR3 sequence reads: CSVGALNTEAFF. DNA for the CDR3: TGCAGCGTTGGGGCCCTGAACACTGAAGCTTTCTTT.

The chain uses TRBV7-2 and TRBJ1-2, with 8 bases identical to TRBD1. The CDR3 contains 14 residues. CDR1 is SGHTA and CDR2 is FQGNSA in the germline V gene. J was trimmed by 0 bases and V by 5 bases; bases with no gene match: 2. DNA of the CDR3: TGTGCCAGCAGCACGGACAGGGCTAACTATGGCTACACCTTC. Encoded protein: CASSTDRANYGYTF.

V gene TRBV7-9 combines with J gene TRBJ2-7, with 10 nucleotides matching TRBD2. The V segment lost 5 bases and the J segment 5 bases; nucleotides outside the gene matches: 6. Germline assignment: CDR1 SEHNR and CDR2 FQNEAQ (reference sequence). This CDR3 contains 14 residues. The CDR3, as DNA: TGTGCCAGCAGCCCGGGACTAGCGCTCGACGAGCAGTACTTC. This sequence encodes CASSPGLALDEQYF.

The CDR3 spells CASRGLSMNTEAFF. The CDR3 DNA sequence: TGTGCCAGCAGGGGACTTTCCATGAACACTGAAGCTTTCTTT. The gene calls are TRBV6-5 and TRBJ1-1; D perhaps matches TRBD1 (5 bases). Germline CDR1 reads MNHEY; CDR2 reads SVGAGI. Deletions cut 6 bases from V and 0 bases from J, with 11 bases between. The CDR3 sequence is 14 residues long.

The chain combines TRBV4-1 with TRBJ2-5; TRBD2 matches 12 bases. CDR1 is MGHRA, CDR2 YSYEKL, per germline. There are 16 residues in the CDR3. The trim removed 3 bases at V and 5 bases at J, leaving 7 bases unmatched. In DNA form, the CDR3 reads TGCGCCAGCAGCCACGGGCTAGCGGGGGGGCTCGAGACCCAGTACTTC. Its translation is CASSHGLAGGLETQYF.

The chain recombines TRBV29-1 with TRBJ2-1, with 7 bases matching TRBD1. Germline assignment: CDR1 SQVTM and CDR2 ANQGSEA. Trimming at V came to 6 bases and at J to 2 bases, leaving 4 bases not matched to a gene. The CDR3 is 13 amino acids. The CDR3 spells CSVWDSPYNEQFF. The CDR3 nucleotides read TGCAGCGTCTGGGACAGCCCCTACAATGAGCAGTTCTTC.